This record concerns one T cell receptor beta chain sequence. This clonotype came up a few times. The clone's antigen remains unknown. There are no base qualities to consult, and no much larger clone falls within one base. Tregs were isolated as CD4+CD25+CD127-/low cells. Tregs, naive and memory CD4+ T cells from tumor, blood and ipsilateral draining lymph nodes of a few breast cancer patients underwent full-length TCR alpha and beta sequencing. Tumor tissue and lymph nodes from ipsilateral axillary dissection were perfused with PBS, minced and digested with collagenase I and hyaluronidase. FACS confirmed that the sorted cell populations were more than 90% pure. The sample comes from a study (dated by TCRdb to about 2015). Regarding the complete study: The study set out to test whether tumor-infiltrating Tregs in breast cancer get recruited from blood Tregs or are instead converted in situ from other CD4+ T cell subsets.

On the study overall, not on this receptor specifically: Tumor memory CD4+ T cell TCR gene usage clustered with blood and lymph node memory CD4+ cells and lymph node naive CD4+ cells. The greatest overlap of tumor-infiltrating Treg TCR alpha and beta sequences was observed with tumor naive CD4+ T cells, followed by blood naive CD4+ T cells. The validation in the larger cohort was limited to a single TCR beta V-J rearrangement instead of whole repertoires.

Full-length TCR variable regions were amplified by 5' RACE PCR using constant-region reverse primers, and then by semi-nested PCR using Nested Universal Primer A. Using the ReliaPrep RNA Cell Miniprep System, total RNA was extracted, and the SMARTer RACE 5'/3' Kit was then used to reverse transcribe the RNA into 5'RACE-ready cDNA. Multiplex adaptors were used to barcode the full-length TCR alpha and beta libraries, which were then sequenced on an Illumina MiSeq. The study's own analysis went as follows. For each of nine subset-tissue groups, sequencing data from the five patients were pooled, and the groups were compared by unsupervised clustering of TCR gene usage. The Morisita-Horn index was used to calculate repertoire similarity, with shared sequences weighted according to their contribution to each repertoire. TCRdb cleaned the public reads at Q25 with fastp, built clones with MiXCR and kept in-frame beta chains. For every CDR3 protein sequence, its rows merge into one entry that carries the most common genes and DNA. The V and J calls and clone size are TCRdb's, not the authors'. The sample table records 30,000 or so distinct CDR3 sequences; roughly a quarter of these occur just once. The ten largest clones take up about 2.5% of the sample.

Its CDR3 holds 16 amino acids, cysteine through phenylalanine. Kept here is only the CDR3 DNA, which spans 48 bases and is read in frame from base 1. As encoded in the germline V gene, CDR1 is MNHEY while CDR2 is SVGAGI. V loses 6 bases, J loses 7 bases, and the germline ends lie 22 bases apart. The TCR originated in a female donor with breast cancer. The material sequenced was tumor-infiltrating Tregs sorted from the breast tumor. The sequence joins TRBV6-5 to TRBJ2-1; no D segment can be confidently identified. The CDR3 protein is CASRRARARSSNEQFF. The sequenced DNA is TGTGCCAGCAGACGGGCTAGGGCAAGGTCGTCGAATGAGCAGTTCTTC.